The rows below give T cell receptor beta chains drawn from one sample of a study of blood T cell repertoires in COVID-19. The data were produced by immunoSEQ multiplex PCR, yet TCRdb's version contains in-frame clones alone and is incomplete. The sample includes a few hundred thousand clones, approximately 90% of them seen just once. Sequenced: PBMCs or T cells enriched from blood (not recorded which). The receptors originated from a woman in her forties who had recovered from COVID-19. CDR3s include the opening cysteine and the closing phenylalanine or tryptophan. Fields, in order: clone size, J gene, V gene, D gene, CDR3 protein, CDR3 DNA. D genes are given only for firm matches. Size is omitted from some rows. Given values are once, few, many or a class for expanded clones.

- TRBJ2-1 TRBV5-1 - CASSFEGQSSYNEQFF TGCGCCAGCAGCTTCGAGGGCCAAAGCTCCTACAATGAGCAGTTCTTC
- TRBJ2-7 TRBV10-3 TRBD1 CAISGTGQIYEQYF TGTGCCATCAGTGGGACAGGCCAAATCTACGAGCAGTACTTC
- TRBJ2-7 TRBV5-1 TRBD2 CASSRASGGSDYEQYF TGCGCCAGCAGCAGGGCTAGCGGGGGTTCTGACTACGAGCAGTACTTC
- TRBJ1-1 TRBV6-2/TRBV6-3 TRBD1 CASSTGGPYVKAFF TGTGCCAGCAGTACAGGGGGCCCTTATGTTAAAGCTTTCTTT
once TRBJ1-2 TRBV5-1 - CASSSEAPNYGYTF TGCGCCAGCAGCTCCGAGGCACCGAACTATGGCTACACCTTC
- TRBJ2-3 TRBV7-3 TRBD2 CASSLSGTSKDTQYF TGTGCCAGCAGCCTTTCCGGGACTAGCAAAGATACGCAGTATTTT
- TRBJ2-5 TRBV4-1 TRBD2 CASSHATGTSVQETQYF TGCGCCAGCAGCCATGCCACCGGGACTAGCGTTCAAGAGACCCAGTACTTC
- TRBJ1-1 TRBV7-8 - CASSLDRAEAFF TGTGCCAGCAGCTTAGACAGGGCTGAAGCTTTCTTT
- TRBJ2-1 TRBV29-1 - CSVDWLLGSYNEQFF TGCAGCGTTGACTGGCTCCTCGGGTCCTACAATGAGCAGTTCTTC
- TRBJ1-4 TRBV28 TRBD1 CASSRDRGGEKLFF TGTGCCAGCAGTAGGGACAGGGGGGGTGAAAAACTGTTTTTT
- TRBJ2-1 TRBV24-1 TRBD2 CATSDLMAGGYNEQFF TGTGCCACCAGTGATTTAATGGCGGGAGGATACAATGAGCAGTTCTTC
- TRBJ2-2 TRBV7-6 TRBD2 CASSRTGGAGELFF TGTGCCAGCAGCCGGACTGGGGGGGCCGGGGAGCTGTTTTTT
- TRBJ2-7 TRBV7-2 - CASSLPEVAPPAYEQYF TGTGCCAGCAGCTTACCCGAAGTGGCTCCGCCCGCCTACGAGCAGTACTTC
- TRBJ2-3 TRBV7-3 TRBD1 CASSQDRGMTDTQYF TGTGCCAGCAGCCAGGACAGGGGGATGACAGATACGCAGTATTTT
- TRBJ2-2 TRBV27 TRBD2 CASSLSQLAGDRAGELFF TGTGCCAGCAGTTTATCCCAACTAGCGGGAGATCGGGCCGGGGAGCTGTTTTTT
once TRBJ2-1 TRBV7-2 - CASSTLPGTGYNEQFF TGTGCCAGCAGCACGCTCCCCGGGACTGGATACAATGAGCAGTTCTTC
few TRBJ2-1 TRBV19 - CASSIGDFYNEQFF TGTGCCAGTAGTATAGGGGACTTCTACAATGAGCAGTTCTTC